What follows describes a single T cell receptor beta chain. What it binds is unknown. This specimen comes from a study of cytomegalovirus exposure and HLA in healthy donors. The overall study: Around 81% of approximately 400 genotyped donors fell in the Caucasian-associated ancestry cluster. The study's findings and limits: Certain indistinguishable V segments, among them TRBV6-2 and TRBV6-3, were excluded. Common viral pathogens were later found to be apparently linked to several of the most significant clusters.

PCR was performed using 60 Vbeta and 13 Jbeta primers. The method was immunoSEQ multiplex PCR; TCRdb's version includes in-frame clones alone and lacks a portion of them. The repertoire consists of around 150,000 clones, with roughly 72% occurring once and the leading ten covering around 7%. Trimming pared 2 bases from V and 5 bases from J, leaving 9 bases between. This CDR3 comprises 13 residues. Germline V gene data show CDR1 as SGHTA and CDR2 as FQGTGA. The sample taken for sequencing was PBMCs. This chain links TRBV7-3 with TRBJ2-5, with D perhaps matching TRBD2 (5 bases). The origin of this receptor is a man between 35 and 55 years old in good health and CMV-seropositive. The CDR3 is CASSLEPGETQYF. The CDR3 DNA reads TGTGCCAGCAGCTTAGAGCCGGGGGAGACCCAGTACTTC.